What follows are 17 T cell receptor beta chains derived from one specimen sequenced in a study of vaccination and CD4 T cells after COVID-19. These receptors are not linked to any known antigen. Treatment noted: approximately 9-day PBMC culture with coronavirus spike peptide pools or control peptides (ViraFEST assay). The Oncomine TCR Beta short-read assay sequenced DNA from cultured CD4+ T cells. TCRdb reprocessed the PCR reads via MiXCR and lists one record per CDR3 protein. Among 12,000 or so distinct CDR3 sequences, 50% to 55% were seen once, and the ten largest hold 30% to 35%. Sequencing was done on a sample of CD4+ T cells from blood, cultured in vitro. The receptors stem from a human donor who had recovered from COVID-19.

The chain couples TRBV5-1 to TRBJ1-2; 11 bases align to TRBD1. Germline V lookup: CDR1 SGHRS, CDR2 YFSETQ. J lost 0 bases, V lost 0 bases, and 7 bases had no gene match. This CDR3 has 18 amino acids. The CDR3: CASSLVGTGGSTNYGYTF. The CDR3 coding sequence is TGCGCCAGCAGCTTGGTCGGGACAGGGGGATCCACTAACTATGGCTACACCTTC.

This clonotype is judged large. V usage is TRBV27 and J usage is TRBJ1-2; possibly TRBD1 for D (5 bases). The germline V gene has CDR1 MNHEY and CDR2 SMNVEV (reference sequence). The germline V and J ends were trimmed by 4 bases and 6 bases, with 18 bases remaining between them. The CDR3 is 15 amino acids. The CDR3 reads CASSSRQGGWNGYTF. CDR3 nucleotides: TGTGCCAGCAGTTCTAGGCAGGGTGGATGGAATGGCTACACCTTC.

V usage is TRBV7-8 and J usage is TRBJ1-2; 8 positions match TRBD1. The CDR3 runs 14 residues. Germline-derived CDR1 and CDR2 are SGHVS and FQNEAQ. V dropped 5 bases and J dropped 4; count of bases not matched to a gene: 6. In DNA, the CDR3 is TGTGCCAGCAGCCAGAACAGGGGGTCCTATGGCTACACCTTC. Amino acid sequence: CASSQNRGSYGYTF.

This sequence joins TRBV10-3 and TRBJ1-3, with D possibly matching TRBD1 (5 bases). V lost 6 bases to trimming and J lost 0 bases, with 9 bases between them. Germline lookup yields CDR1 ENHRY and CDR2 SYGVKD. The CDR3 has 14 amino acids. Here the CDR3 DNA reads TGTGCCATCAGGAAAGACAGCTCTGGAAACACCATATATTTT. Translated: CAIRKDSSGNTIYF.

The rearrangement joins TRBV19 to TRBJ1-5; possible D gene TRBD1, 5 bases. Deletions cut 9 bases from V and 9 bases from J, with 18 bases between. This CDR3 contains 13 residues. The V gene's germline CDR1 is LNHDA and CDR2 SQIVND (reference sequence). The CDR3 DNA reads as TGTGCCAGCCGGGACTTCCAAGATGGGCCCCAGCATTTT. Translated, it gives CASRDFQDGPQHF. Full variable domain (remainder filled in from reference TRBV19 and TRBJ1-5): DGGITQSPKYLFRKEGQNVTLSCEQNLNHDAMYWYRQDPGQGLRLIYYSQIVNDFQKGDIAEGYSVSREKKESFPLTVTSAQKNPTAFYLCASRDFQDGPQHFGDGTRLSIL.

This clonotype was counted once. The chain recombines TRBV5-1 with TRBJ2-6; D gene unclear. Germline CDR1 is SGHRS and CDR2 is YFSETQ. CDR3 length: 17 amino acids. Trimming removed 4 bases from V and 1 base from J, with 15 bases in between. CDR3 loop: CASSLLVGGSGANVLTF. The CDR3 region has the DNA TGCGCCAGCAGCCTTCTAGTGGGCGGTTCTGGGGCCAACGTCCTGACTTTC.

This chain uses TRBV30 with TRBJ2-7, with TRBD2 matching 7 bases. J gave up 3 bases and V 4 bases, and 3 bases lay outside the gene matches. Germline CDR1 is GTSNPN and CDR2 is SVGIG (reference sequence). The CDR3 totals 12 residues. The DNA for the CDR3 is TGTGCCTGGATGCGGGGGAGCTACGAGCAGTACTTC. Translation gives CAWMRGSYEQYF.

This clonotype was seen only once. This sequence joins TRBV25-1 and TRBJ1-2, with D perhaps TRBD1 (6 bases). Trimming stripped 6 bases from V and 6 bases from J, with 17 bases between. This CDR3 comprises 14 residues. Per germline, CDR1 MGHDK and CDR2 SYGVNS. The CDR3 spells CASRETGGADGYTF. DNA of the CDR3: TGTGCCAGCAGAGAGACAGGAGGGGCCGATGGCTACACCTTC.

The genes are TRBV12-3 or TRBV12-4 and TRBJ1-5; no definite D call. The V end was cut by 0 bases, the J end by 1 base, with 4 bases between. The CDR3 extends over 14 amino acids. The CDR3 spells CASSLAASNQPQHF. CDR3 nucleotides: TGTGCCAGCAGTTTAGCAGCGAGCAATCAGCCCCAGCATTTT.

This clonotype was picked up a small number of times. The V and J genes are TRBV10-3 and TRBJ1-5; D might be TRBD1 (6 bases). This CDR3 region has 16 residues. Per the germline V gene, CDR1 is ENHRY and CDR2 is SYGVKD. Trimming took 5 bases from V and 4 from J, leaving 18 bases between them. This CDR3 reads CAISNSLGGPNQPQHF. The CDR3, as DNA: TGTGCCATCAGTAACTCCCTAGGGGGGCCGAATCAGCCCCAGCATTTT.

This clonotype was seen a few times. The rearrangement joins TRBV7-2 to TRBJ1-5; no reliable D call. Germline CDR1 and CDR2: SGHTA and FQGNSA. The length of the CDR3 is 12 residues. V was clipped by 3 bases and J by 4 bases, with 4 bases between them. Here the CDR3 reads CASSFQNQPQHF. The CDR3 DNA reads TGTGCCAGCAGCTTCCAAAATCAGCCCCAGCATTTT.

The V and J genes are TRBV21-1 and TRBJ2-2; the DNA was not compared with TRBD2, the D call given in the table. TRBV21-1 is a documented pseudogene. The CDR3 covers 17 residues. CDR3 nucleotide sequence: TGTGCCAGCAGCAAAGGACTAGCGGGGGTGAACACCGGGGAGCTGTTTTTT. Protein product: CASSKGLAGVNTGELFF.

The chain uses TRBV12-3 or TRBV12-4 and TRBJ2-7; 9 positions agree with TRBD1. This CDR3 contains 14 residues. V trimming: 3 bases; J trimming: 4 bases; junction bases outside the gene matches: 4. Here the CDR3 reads CASSLGQGLYEQYF. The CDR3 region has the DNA TGTGCCAGCAGTTTGGGACAGGGTTTGTACGAGCAGTACTTC.

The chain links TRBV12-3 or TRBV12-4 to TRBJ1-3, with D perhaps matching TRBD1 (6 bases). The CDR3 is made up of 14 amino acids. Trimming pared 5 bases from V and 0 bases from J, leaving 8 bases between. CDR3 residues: CASSRQVSGNTIYF. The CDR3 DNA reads TGTGCCAGCAGTCGACAGGTCTCTGGAAACACCATATATTTT.

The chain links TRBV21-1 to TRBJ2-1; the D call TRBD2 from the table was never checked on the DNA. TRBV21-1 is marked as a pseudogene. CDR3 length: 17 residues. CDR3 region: CASSSRLAGENYNEQFF. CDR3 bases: TGTGCCAGCAGCTCCCGACTAGCGGGGGAAAACTACAATGAGCAGTTCTTC.

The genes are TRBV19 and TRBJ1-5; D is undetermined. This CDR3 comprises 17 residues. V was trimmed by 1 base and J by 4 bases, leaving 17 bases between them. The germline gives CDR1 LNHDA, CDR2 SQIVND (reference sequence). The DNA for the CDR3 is TGTGCCAGTAGTATAGGGTGGGGTATTTTGGGGAATCAGCCCCAGCATTTT. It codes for CASSIGWGILGNQPQHF.

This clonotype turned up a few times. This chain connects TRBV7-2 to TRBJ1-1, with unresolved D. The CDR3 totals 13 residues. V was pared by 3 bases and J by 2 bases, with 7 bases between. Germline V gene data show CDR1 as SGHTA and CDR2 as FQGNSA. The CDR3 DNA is TGTGCCAGCAGCTTTACGGAAAACACTGAAGCTTTCTTT. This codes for CASSFTENTEAFF.